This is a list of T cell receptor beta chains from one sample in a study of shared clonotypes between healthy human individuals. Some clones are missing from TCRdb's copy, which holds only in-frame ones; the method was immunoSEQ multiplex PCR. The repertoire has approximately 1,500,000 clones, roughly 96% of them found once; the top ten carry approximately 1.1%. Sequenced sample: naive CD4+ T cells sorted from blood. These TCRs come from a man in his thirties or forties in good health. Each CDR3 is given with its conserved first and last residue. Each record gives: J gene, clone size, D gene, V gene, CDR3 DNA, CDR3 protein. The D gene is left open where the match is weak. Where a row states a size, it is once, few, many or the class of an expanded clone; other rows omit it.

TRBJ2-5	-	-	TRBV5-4	TGTGCCAGCAGAAAGGGGGGCGCGGGAGAGACCCAGTACTTC	CASRKGGAGETQYF
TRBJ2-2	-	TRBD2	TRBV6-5	TGTGCCAGCAGTTACCTCGCGGGAGGGGCCGGGGAGCTGTTTTTT	CASSYLAGGAGELFF
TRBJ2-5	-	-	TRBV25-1	TGTGCCAGCAGTGAATCGAGGGTCGGCGAGACCCAGTACTTC	CASSESRVGETQYF
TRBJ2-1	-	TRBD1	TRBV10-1	TGCGCCAGCAGTACCAAACAGGGGAAAGGCTACAATGAGCAGTTCTTC	CASSTKQGKGYNEQFF
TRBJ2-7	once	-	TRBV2	TGTGCCAGCGCGTGGAGACAGTCCTCCTACGAGCAGTACTTC	CASAWRQSSYEQYF
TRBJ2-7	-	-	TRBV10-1	TGCGCCAGCAGTCGGGACTCAACCTACGAGCAGTACTTC	CASSRDSTYEQYF
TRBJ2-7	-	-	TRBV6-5	TGTGCCAGCAGTCCTCGCGGCCACGAGCAGTACTTC	CASSPRGHEQYF
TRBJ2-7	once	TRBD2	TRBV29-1	TGCAGCGTTGACGCGAGGACTAGCGGGATATCCGAGCAGTACTTC	CSVDARTSGISEQYF
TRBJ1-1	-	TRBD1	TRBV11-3	TGTGCCAGCAGCAAGCAACAGGGGGCCTACACTGAAGCTTTCTTT	CASSKQQGAYTEAFF
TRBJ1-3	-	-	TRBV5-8	TGTGCCAGCAGCCAGAGGCGGGTTGCCTGGGGCTCTGGAAACACCATATATTTT	CASSQRRVAWGSGNTIYF
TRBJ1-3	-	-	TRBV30	TGTGCCTGGCAAAGCCGGTCTGGCGGAGTCTCTGGAAACACCATATATTTT	CAWQSRSGGVSGNTIYF
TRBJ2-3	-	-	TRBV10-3	TGTGCCATCAGACCGACAGGTCTTAGCGGGGATACGCAGTATTTT	CAIRPTGLSGDTQYF
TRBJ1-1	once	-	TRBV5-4	TGTGCCAGCAGTGATCGGACGGGGGGGGACACTGAAGCTTTCTTT	CASSDRTGGDTEAFF
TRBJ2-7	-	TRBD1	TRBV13	TGTGCCAGCAGCCTTCGGACAGGGAGCTACGAGCAGTACTTC	CASSLRTGSYEQYF
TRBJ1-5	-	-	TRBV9	TGTGCCAGCAGCGTAGATGTCAATCAGCCCCAGCATTTT	CASSVDVNQPQHF
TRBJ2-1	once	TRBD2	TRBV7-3	TGTGCCAGCAGCCCTAGCGGGGGGAGCTCCTACAATGAGCAGTTCTTC	CASSPSGGSSYNEQFF
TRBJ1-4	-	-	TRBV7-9	TGTGCCAGCAGCTTGCGGCCTTCACAGGGCTTTAATGAAAAACTGTTTTTT	CASSLRPSQGFNEKLFF
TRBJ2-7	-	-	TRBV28	TGTGCCAGCAGCTCCCCCAGAGTAGCGCTCTCCTACGAGCAGTACTTC	CASSSPRVALSYEQYF
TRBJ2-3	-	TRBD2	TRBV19	TGTGCCAGTAGTATCCCTCTAGCGGGAGGGAGCACAGATACGCAGTATTTT	CASSIPLAGGSTDTQYF
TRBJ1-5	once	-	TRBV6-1	TGTGCCAGCAGGCATGGGGGCAATCAGCCCCAGCATTTT	CASRHGGNQPQHF
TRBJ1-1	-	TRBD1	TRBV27	TGTGCCAGCAGTTTATACATTGGGACAGGGAAGAACACTGAAGCTTTCTTT	CASSLYIGTGKNTEAFF
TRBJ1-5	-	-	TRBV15	TGTGCCACCAGCAGAGGTGGCGGGGAAAATCAGCCCCAGCATTTT	CATSRGGGENQPQHF
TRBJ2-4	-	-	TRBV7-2	TGTGCCAGCAGCTCACTCGACATTCAGTACTTC	CASSSLDIQYF
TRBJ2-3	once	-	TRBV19	TGTGCCAGTAGGACTGGGACGGAAGCAACAGATACGCAGTATTTT	CASRTGTEATDTQYF
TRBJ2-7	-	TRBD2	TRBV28	TGTGCCAGCACCGTAGCGGGGCGCTACGAGCAGTACTTC	CASTVAGRYEQYF
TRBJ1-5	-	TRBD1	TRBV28	TGTGCCAGCAGTTTATCGGACAGGAATAATCAGCCCCAGCATTTT	CASSLSDRNNQPQHF
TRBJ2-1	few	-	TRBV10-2	TGCGCCAGCATGAGGCCCCGACAAGAGCAGTTCTTC	CASMRPRQEQFF
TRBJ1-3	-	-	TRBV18	TGTGCCAGCTCACCGTTTGCAACGGGGTCTGAAAACACCATATATTTT	CASSPFATGSENTIYF
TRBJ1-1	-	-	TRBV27	TGTGCCAGCAGTTCGCTATCGACCCTAAAGGGGACTGAAGCTTTCTTT	CASSSLSTLKGTEAFF
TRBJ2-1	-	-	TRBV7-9	TGTGCCAGCAGCTTAATCTTCGGGGGAAGTGGGTCCTACAATGAGCAGTTCTTC	CASSLIFGGSGSYNEQFF
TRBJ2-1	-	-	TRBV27	TGTGCCAGCAGTCAAGGACCATACAATGAGCAGTTCTTC	CASSQGPYNEQFF
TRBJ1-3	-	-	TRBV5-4	TGTGCCAGCAGCTTGGATGGGGGGCTCTCTGGAAACACCATATATTTT	CASSLDGGLSGNTIYF
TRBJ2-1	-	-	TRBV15	TGTGCCACCAGCAGAGATAGGGGGAGGGCCCCCAATGAGCAGTTCTTC	CATSRDRGRAPNEQFF
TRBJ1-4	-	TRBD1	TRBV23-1	TGCGCCAGCAGTCCAAATTCGGGACAGGGCTATGAAAAACTGTTTTTT	CASSPNSGQGYEKLFF
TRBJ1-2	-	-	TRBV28	TGTGCCAGCAGTTTCGGATGGTTGGGACCCAGGAGCGATGGCTACACCTTC	CASSFGWLGPRSDGYTF
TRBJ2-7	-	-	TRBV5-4	TGTGCCAGCAGCTCCCCTCACTACGAGCAGTACTTC	CASSSPHYEQYF
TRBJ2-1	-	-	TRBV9	TGTGCCAGCAGCTCCCTAGGGACTTACAATGAGCAGTTCTTC	CASSSLGTYNEQFF
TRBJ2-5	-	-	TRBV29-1	TGCAGCGTAAGCCAGGTAGAGACCCAGTACTTC	CSVSQVETQYF
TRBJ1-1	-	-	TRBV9	TGTGCCAGCAGCGTAGGGGGCCAGAACACTGAAGCTTTCTTT	CASSVGGQNTEAFF
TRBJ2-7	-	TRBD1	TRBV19	TGTGCCAGTAGTAGGACAGGGGGCTGGTCCGAGCAGTACTTC	CASSRTGGWSEQYF
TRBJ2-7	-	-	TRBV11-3	TGTGCCAGCAGCTTAGCGGCGGGCCTATCGTCGAGTGGCGAGCAGTACTTC	CASSLAAGLSSSGEQYF
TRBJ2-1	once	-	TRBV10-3	TGTGCCATCAGTGAGTCCCTCGCCACGACCTACAATGAGCAGTTCTTC	CAISESLATTYNEQFF
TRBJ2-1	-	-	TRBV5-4	TGTGCCAGCAGCCCCGGCAGGGAGTGGTACAATGAGCAGTTCTTC	CASSPGREWYNEQFF
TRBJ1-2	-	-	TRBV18	TGTGCCAGCTCACGTGAAGTTAACTATGGCTACACCTTC	CASSREVNYGYTF
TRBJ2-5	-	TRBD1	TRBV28	TGTGCCAGCAGTTTCACCGGGACAGGCCTTTCGGCCCAGTACTTC	CASSFTGTGLSAQYF
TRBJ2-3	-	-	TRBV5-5	TGTGCCAGCAGCCCTAGGGCAGATACGCAGTATTTT	CASSPRADTQYF
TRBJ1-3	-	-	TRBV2	TGTGCCAGCAGACGCAGGATTTTGGGGGTCAGTCAAAACACCATATATTTT	CASRRRILGVSQNTIYF
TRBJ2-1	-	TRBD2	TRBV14	TGTGCCAGCAGCCCTCTGGGGGGACTAGTTCACAATGAGCAGTTCTTC	CASSPLGGLVHNEQFF
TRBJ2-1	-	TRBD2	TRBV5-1	TGCGCCAGCAGCCCGGGACTAGCGGTACACAATGAGCAGTTCTTC	CASSPGLAVHNEQFF
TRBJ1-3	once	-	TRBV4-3	TGCGCCAGCAGCCAAGATTCGGGCACCATATATTTT	CASSQDSGTIYF
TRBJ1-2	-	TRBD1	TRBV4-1	TGCGCCAGCAGCCAAGGGGACAGGGGTGAGGGCTACACCTTC	CASSQGDRGEGYTF
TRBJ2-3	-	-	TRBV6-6	TGTGCCAGCAGTAAGACTTTCACAGATACGCAGTATTTT	CASSKTFTDTQYF
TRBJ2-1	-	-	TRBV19	TGTGCCAGTAGTCTGACCGCAGTCAATGAGCAGTTCTTC	CASSLTAVNEQFF
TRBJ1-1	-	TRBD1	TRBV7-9	TGTGCCAGCAGCAACCGGACAGGGGGCAGGAAGGGAAGGACTGAAGCTTTCTTT	CASSNRTGGRKGRTEAFF
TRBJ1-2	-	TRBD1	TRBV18	TGTGCCAGCTCACCTGATCGACAGGGCTATGGCTACACCTTC	CASSPDRQGYGYTF
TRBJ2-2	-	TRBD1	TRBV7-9	TGTGCCAGCAGCTTAACAGGGGTAAACACCGGGGAGCTGTTTTTT	CASSLTGVNTGELFF
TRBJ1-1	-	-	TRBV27	TGTGCCAGCAGACAGTATTCGACGAACACTGAAGCTTTCTTT	CASRQYSTNTEAFF
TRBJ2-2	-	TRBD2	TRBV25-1	TGTGCCAGCAGTGCTGGGACTAGCGGGGACACCGGGGAGCTGTTTTTT	CASSAGTSGDTGELFF
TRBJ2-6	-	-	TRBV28	TGTGCCAGCAGTCCACCCCTGGGGGGAGGAGGGGCCAACGTCCTGACTTTC	CASSPPLGGGGANVLTF
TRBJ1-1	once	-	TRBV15	TGTGCCTCCGCCCGGGGTCTTTATGAAGCTTTCTTT	CASARGLYEAFF